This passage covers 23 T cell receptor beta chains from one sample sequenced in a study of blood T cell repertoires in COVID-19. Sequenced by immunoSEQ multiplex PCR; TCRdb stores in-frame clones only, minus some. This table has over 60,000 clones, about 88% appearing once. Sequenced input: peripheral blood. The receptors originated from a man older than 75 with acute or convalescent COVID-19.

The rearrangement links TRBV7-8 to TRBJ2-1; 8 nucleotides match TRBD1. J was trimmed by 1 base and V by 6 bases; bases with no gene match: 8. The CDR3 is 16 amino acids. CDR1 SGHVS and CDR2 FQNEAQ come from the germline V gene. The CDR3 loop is CASRPDREGSYNEQFF. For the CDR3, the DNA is TGTGCCAGCAGGCCGGACAGGGAAGGGTCCTACAATGAGCAGTTCTTC.

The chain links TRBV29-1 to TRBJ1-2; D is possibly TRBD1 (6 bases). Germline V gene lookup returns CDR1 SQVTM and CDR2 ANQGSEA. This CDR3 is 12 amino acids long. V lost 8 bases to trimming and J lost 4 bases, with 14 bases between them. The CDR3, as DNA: TGCAGCTCCCGGGACATGGGCTATGGCTACACCTTC. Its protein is CSSRDMGYGYTF.

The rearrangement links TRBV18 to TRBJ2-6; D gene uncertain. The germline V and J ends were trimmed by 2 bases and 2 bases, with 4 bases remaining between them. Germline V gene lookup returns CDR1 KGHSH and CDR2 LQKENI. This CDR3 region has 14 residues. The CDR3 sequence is CASSPEPGANVLTF. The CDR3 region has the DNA TGTGCCAGCTCACCAGAGCCTGGGGCCAACGTCCTGACTTTC.

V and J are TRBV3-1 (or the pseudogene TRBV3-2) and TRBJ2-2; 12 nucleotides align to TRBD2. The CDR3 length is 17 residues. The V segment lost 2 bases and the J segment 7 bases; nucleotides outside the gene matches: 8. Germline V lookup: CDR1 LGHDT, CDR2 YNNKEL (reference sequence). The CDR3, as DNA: TGTGCCAGCAGCCAATTGACTAGCGGGAGTGGAGGCGGGGAGCTGTTTTTT. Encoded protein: CASSQLTSGSGGGELFF.

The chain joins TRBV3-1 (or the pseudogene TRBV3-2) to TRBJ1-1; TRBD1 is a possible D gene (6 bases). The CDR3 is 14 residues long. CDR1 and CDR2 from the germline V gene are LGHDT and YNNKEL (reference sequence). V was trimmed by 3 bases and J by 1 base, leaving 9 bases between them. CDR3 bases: TGTGCCAGCAGCCAGGGGGGGCAGAACACTGAAGCTTTCTTT. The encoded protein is CASSQGGQNTEAFF.

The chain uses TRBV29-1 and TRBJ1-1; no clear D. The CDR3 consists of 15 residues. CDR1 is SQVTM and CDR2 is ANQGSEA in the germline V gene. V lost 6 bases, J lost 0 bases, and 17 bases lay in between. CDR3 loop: CSVRGGSNMNTEAFF. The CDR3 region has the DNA TGCAGCGTACGAGGTGGGAGTAACATGAACACTGAAGCTTTCTTT.

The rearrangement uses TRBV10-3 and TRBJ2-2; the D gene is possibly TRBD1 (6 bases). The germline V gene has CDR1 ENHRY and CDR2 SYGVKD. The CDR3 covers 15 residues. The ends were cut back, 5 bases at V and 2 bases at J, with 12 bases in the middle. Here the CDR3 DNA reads TGTGCCATCAGTCGAGACAGGACAAACACCGGGGAGCTGTTTTTT. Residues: CAISRDRTNTGELFF.

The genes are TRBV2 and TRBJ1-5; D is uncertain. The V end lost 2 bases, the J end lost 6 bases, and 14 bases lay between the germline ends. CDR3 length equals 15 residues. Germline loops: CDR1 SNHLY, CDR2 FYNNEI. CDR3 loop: CASSESEAVSQPQHF. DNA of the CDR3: TGTGCCAGCAGTGAAAGTGAGGCAGTAAGTCAGCCCCAGCATTTT. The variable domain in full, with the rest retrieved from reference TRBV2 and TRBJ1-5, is EPEVTQTPSHQVTQMGQEVILRCVPISNHLYFYWYRQILGQKVEFLVSFYNNEISEKSEIFDDQFSVERPDGSNFTLKIRSTKLEDSAMYFCASSESEAVSQPQHFGDGTRLSIL.

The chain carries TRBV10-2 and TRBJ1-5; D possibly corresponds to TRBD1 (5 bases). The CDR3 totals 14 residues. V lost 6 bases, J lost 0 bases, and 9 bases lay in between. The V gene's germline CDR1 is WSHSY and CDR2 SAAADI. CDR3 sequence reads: CASRGTASNQPQHF. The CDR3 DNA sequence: TGCGCCAGCAGAGGGACTGCTAGCAATCAGCCCCAGCATTTT.

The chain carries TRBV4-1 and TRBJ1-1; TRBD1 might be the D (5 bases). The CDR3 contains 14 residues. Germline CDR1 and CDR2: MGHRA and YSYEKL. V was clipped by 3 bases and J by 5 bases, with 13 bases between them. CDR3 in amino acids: CASSHQGVITEAFF. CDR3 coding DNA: TGCGCCAGCAGCCATCAAGGGGTGATTACTGAAGCTTTCTTT.

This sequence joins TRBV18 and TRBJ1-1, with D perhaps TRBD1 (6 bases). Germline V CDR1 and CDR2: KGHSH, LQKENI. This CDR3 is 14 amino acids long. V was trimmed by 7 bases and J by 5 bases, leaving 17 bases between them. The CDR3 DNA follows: TGTGCCAGCTTGCCGAGCCAGGGGAAGACTGAAGCTTTCTTT. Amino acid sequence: CASLPSQGKTEAFF.

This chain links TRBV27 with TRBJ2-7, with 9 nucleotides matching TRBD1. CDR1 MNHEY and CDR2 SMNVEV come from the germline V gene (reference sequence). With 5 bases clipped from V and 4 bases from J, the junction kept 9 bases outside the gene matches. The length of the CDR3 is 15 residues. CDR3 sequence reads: CASSRTGTGSYEQYF. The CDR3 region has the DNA TGTGCCAGCAGTCGTACCGGGACAGGGAGTTACGAGCAGTACTTC.

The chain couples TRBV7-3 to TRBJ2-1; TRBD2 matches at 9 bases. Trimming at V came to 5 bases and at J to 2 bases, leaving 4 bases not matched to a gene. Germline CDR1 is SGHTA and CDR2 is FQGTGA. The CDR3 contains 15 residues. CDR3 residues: CASSPSSGTYNEQFF. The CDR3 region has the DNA TGTGCCAGCAGCCCCTCTAGCGGGACCTACAATGAGCAGTTCTTC.

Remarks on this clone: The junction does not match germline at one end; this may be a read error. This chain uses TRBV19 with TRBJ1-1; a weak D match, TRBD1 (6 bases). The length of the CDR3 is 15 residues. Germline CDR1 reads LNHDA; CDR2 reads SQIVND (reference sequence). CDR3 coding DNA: TGTGCCAGTAGTATAGCGGCAGGGGTGAACGCTGAAGCTTTCTTT. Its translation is CASSIAAGVNAEAFF.

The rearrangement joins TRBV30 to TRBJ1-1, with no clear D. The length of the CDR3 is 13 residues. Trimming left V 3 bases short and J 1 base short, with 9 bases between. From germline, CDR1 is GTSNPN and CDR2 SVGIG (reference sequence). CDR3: CAWRPLANTEAFF. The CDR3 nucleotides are TGTGCCTGGAGGCCTCTAGCGAACACTGAAGCTTTCTTT.

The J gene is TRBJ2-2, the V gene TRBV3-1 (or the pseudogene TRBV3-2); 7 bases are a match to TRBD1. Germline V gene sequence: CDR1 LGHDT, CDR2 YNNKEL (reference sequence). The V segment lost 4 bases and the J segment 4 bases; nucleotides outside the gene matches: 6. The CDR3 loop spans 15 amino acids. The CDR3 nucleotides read TGTGCCAGCAGCCCGACAGGGACACCCACCGGGGAGCTGTTTTTT. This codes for CASSPTGTPTGELFF.

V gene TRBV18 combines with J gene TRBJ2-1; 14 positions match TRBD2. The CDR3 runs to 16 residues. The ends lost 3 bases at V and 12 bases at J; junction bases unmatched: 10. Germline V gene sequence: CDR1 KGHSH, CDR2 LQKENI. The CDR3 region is CASSPSTSGRGIGQFF. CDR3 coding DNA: TGTGCCAGCTCACCTTCGACTAGCGGGAGGGGGATTGGGCAGTTCTTC. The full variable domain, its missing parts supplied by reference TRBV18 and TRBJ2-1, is NAGVMQNPRHLVRRRGQEARLRCSPMKGHSHVYWYRQLPEEGLKFMVYLQKENIIDESGMPKERFSAEFPKEGPSILRIQQVVRGDSAAYFCASSPSTSGRGIGQFFGPGTRLTVL.

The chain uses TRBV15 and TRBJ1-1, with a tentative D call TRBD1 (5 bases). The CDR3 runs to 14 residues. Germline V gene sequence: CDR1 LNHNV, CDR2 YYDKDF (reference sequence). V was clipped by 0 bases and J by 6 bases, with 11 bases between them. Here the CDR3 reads CATSRDQGSAEAFF. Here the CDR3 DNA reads TGTGCCACCAGCAGAGATCAGGGTTCTGCTGAAGCTTTCTTT.

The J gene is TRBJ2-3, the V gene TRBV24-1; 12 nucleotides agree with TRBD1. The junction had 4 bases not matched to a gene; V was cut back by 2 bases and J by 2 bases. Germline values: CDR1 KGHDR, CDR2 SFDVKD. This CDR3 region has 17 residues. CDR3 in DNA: TGTGCCACCAGTGATTCCGGGACAGGGGGCAACACAGATACGCAGTATTTT. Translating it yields CATSDSGTGGNTDTQYF.

The CDR3 DNA is TGTGCCAGTAGTAAGAGGGGACTTGACGCCTTCGCTGAGCAGTTCTTC. It is translated as CASSKRGLDAFAEQFF. The chain links TRBV19 to TRBJ2-1, with D possibly matching TRBD2 (6 bases). The germline V gene encodes CDR1 LNHDA and CDR2 SQIVND (reference sequence). This CDR3 spans 16 amino acids. Between the trimmed V and J ends, which lost 4 bases and 9 bases, there was a span of 22 bases.

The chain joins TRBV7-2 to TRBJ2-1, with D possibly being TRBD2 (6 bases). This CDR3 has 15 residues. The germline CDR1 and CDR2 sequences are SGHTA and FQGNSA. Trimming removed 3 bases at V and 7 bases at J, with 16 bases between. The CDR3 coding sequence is TGTGCCAGCAGCTTCGCAGGAGGGCCAATGAATGAGCAGTTCTTC. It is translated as CASSFAGGPMNEQFF.

CDR3 DNA: TGTGCCAGCAGCCGGAGGGAGGGGAACACTGAAGCTTTCTTT. Its translation is CASSRREGNTEAFF. The rearrangement uses TRBV3-1 (or the pseudogene TRBV3-2) and TRBJ1-1, with no clear D. Trimming removed 4 bases from V and 1 base from J, with 10 bases in between. Germline values: CDR1 LGHDT, CDR2 YNNKEL (reference sequence). CDR3 length equals 14 residues.

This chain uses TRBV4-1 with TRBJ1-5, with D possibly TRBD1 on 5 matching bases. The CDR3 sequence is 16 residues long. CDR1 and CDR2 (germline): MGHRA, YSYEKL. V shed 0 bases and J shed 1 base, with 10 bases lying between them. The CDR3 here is CASSQDDRQSNQPQHF. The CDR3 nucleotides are TGCGCCAGCAGCCAAGATGACAGACAAAGCAATCAGCCCCAGCATTTT.